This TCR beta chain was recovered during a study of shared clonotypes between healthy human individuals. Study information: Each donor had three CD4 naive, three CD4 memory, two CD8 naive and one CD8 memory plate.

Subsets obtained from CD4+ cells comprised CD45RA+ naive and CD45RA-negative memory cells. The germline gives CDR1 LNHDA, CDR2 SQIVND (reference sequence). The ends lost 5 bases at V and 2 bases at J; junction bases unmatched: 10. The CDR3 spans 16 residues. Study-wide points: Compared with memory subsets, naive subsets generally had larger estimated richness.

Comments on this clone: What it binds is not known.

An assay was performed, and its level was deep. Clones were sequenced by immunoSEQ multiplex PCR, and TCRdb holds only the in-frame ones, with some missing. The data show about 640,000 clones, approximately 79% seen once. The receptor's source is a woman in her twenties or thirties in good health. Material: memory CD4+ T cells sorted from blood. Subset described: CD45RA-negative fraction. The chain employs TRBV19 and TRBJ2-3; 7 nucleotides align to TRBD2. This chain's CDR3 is CASSSALAVYTDTQYF. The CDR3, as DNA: TGTGCCAGTAGTTCGGCCCTAGCGGTTTACACAGATACGCAGTATTTT.